This TCR beta chain is drawn from a study of blood T cell repertoires in COVID-19 (dated by TCRdb to 2020 to 2022). For the wider study: Collaborator samples came from the United States, Italy and Spain and covered acute and convalescent phases of COVID-19. The material from the prospective study consisted of cDNA or gDNA derived from T cells, B-cell-depleted T cells, or PBMCs. Deeply sampled blood TCRbeta repertoires from subjects exposed to, actively infected with, or recovered from COVID-19 were included in the dataset. The repertoires were made available in a free public database intended to serve as a resource for research on the immune response to SARS-CoV-2. Samples were obtained from the ongoing ImmuneRACE study (first 160 participants) and from over a thousand subjects provided by 6 global collaborators. Sample metadata almost always included a de-identified subject ID, COVID-19 status, age in years and sex. Where available, HLA class I and class II types were obtained from metadata supplied by the sample provider rather than from assay-based typing.

Participants in the prospective study were aged about 18 to 95 years, lived in 20 to 30 United States geographic areas, and enrolled through a virtual design. In the prospective study, participants were assigned to cohorts based on the clinical history participants reported in a screening survey and a study questionnaire. Recovered participants in ImmuneRACE Cohort 3 were defined by two consecutive negative NP/OP PCR tests, clearance by a healthcare professional, or resolution of symptoms. In the prospective study, whole blood, serum and a nasopharyngeal or oropharyngeal swab were collected from each participant by mobile phlebotomists. Over a roughly 2-month period, participants in the prospective study had the option of providing additional blood draws and questionnaires. Blood samples from the prospective study were shipped frozen or at room temperature prior to DNA extraction. The immunoSEQ Assay, a bias-controlled multiplex PCR, was used to amplify TCRbeta CDR3 regions from genomic DNA. The authors' analysis ran thus. The number of nucleated cells in each sample was estimated by amplification of reference gene primers within the assay. To quantify the absolute abundance of each unique TCRbeta CDR3 rearrangement, sequence reads were collapsed and filtered. Productive Simpson clonality was computed per sample as the square root of Simpson's diversity index over productive rearrangements. The table comes from immuneACCESS by way of TCRdb, which keeps in-frame sequences with V and J called. Part of the clones is missing from these tables; in studies checked, under half for an unresolved V gene and the rest for unknown reasons. V, J and clone size derive from that table, while D and trimming were established from the DNA sequence. The sample table contains under 300,000 clones; only one count was recorded for around nine tenths of them. The ten largest clones take up 1.5% to 2% of the sample.

Its CDR3 holds 17 amino acids, cysteine through phenylalanine. Of all the DNA, just the CDR3 is kept, 51 bases in frame from base 1. The germline V gene yields MDHEN for CDR1 and SYDVKM for CDR2. V has 5 bases trimmed and J has 4 bases trimmed; junction bases matching no gene number 16. With respect to this clone: Its antigen is still unknown. Qualities for individual bases were not recorded, and no much larger clone is one base off.

The full study reports these points: The amount of clinical and demographic metadata varied by source and participant and was provided uncurated.

Here the chain combines TRBV28 and TRBJ2-7, and TRBD1 aligns with 8 junction nucleotides. The TCR comes from a woman under 30 who had recovered from COVID-19. Sequencing was carried out using PBMCs or T cells enriched from blood (not recorded which). The DNA sequence is TGTGCCAGCAGTCCACCGGGACAGGCCACTCGGGGTTACGAGCAGTACTTC. This encodes CASSPPGQATRGYEQYF. Joined to the reference TRBV28 and TRBJ2-7 proteins, this CDR3 gives the full variable domain: DVKVTQSSRYLVKRTGEKVFLECVQDMDHENMFWYRQDPGLGLRLIYFSYDVKMKEKGDIPEGYSVSREKKERFSLILESASTNQTSMYLCASSPPGQATRGYEQYFGPGTRLTVT.